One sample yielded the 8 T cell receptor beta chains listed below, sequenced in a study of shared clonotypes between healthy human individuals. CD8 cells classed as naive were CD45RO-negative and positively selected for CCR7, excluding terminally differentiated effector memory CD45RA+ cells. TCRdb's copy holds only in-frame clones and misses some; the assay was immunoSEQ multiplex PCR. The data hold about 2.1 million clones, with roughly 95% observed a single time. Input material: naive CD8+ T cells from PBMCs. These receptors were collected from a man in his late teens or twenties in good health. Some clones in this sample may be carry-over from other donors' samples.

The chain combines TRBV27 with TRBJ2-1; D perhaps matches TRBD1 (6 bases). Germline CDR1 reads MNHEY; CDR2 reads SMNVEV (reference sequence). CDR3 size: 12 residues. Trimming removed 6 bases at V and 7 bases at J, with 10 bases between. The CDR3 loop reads CASSGQLNEQFF. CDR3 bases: TGTGCCAGCAGCGGACAGTTGAATGAGCAGTTCTTC.

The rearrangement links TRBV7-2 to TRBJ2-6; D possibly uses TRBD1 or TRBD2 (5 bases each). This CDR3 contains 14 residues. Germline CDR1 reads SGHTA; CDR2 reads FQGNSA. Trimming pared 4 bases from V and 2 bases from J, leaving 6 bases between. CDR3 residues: CASSWGTGANVLTF. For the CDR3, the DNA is TGTGCCAGCAGCTGGGGGACTGGGGCCAACGTCCTGACTTTC. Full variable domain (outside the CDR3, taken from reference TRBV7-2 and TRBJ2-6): GAGVSQSPSNKVTEKGKDVELRCDPISGHTALYWYRQSLGQGLEFLIYFQGNSAPDKSGLPSDRFSAERTGGSVSTLTIQRTQQEDSAVYLCASSWGTGANVLTFGAGSRLTVL.

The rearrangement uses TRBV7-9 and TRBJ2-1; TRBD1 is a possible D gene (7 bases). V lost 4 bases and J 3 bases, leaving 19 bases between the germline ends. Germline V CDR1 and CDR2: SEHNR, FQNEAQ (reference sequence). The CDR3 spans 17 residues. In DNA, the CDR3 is TGTGCCAGCAGCTACCTCGCGGGGACAGATTACTACAATGAGCAGTTCTTC. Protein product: CASSYLAGTDYYNEQFF.

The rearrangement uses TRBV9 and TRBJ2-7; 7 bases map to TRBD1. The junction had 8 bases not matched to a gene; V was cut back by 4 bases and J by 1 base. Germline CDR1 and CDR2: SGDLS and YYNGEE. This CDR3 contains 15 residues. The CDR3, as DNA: TGTGCCAGCAGCCCTCGGGACAGCAATTCCTACGAGCAGTACTTC. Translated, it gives CASSPRDSNSYEQYF.

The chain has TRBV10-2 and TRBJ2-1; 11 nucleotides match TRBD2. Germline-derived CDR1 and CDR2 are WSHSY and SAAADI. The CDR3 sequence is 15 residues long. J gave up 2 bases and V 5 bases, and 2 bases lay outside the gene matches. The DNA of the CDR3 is TGCGCCAGCAGTCTGACTAGCGGGGCCTACAATGAGCAGTTCTTC. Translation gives CASSLTSGAYNEQFF.

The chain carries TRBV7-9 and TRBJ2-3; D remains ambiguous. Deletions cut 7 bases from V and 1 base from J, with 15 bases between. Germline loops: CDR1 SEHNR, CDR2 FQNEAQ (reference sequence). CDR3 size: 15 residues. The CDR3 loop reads CASIQLSRGTDTQYF. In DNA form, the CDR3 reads TGTGCCAGCATACAACTATCCCGGGGCACAGATACGCAGTATTTT.

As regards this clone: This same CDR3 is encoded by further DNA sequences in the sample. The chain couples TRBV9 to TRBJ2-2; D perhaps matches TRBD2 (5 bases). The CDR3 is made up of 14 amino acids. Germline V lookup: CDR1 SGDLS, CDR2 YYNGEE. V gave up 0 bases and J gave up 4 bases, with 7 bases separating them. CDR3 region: CASSVAGSTGELFF. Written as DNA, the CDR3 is TGTGCCAGCAGCGTAGCGGGGAGCACCGGGGAGCTGTTTTTT.

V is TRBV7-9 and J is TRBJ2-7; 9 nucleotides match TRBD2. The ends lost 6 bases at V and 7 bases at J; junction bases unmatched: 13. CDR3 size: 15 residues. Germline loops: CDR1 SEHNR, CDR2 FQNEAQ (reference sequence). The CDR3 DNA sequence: TGTGCCAGCAGAGGAGCACCGGGACTAGCCTGGGAGCAGTACTTC. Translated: CASRGAPGLAWEQYF.